These 21 T cell receptor beta chains were all obtained from the same sample, sequenced in a study of shared clonotypes between healthy human individuals. Sequenced by immunoSEQ multiplex PCR; TCRdb stores in-frame clones only, minus some. This table has about 1.1 million clones, about 80% appearing once. The sequenced material came from memory CD4+ T cells from PBMCs. Subset: CD45RA-negative fraction. The receptors derive from a man between 18 and 29 years old in good health. Some clones in this sample may be carry-over from other donors' samples.

This clone was counted many times. The chain recombines TRBV2 with TRBJ2-5, with 10 bases that match TRBD2. The CDR3 consists of 12 residues. The V segment lost 11 bases and the J segment 4 bases; nucleotides outside the gene matches: 4. Per germline, CDR1 SNHLY and CDR2 FYNNEI. CDR3 protein: CAELAGGETQYF. In nucleotides, the CDR3 is TGTGCCGAGTTAGCGGGGGGAGAGACCCAGTACTTC. Complete variable domain (other parts from reference TRBV2 and TRBJ2-5): EPEVTQTPSHQVTQMGQEVILRCVPISNHLYFYWYRQILGQKVEFLVSFYNNEISEKSEIFDDQFSVERPDGSNFTLKIRSTKLEDSAMYFCAELAGGETQYFGPGTRLLVL.

This rearrangement joins TRBV28 to TRBJ1-2; 7 bases line up with TRBD1. With 6 bases clipped from V and 9 bases from J, the junction kept 16 bases outside the gene matches. Germline loops: CDR1 MDHEN, CDR2 SYDVKM. CDR3 length: 15 residues. The CDR3 DNA reads as TGTGCCAGCAGCAGAATAAAGACAGGGCCCAAGAGCTACACCTTC. Protein: CASSRIKTGPKSYTF.

This clone was counted a single time. The chain couples TRBV18 to TRBJ2-1, with TRBD2 matching 9 bases. Trimming removed 4 bases from V and 9 bases from J; junction bases left unmatched: 1. The CDR3 loop spans 12 amino acids. Germline loops: CDR1 KGHSH, CDR2 LQKENI. The CDR3 bases are TGTGCCAGCTCACAACTAGCGGGTGAGCAGTTCTTC. It specifies CASSQLAGEQFF.

The V and J genes are TRBV28 and TRBJ2-7; TRBD1 matches at 10 bases. V trimming: 4 bases; J trimming: 4 bases; junction bases outside the gene matches: 4. CDR1 is MDHEN and CDR2 is SYDVKM in the germline V gene. The CDR3 is made up of 14 amino acids. DNA of the CDR3: TGTGCCAGCAGTTCGGGACAGGGGATGTACGAGCAGTACTTC. Residues: CASSSGQGMYEQYF.

This clone has a handful of counts. This chain uses TRBV7-8 with TRBJ2-2, with TRBD2 matching over 9 bases. J was trimmed by 7 bases and V by 5 bases; bases with no gene match: 14. Germline lookup yields CDR1 SGHVS and CDR2 FQNEAQ. The CDR3 totals 17 residues. CDR3: CASSLLPPGLAGGELFF. The CDR3 bases are TGTGCCAGCAGCCTTCTCCCGCCGGGACTAGCCGGCGGGGAGCTGTTTTTT.

This clone was counted a few times. The chain combines TRBV6-5 with TRBJ1-2; D might be TRBD1 (6 bases). CDR3 length equals 13 residues. Germline CDR1 and CDR2: MNHEY and SVGAGI. V lost 2 bases to trimming and J lost 6 bases, with 10 bases between them. CDR3 in amino acids: CASSYIQGDGYTF. The DNA of the CDR3 is TGTGCCAGCAGTTACATACAGGGTGATGGCTACACCTTC.

The V call is TRBV9, the J call TRBJ2-3; D assignment may be TRBD1 or TRBD2 (5 bases each). V was trimmed by 0 bases and J by 3 bases, leaving 14 bases between them. The CDR3 sequence is 16 residues long. Germline V gene data show CDR1 as SGDLS and CDR2 as YYNGEE. The CDR3 loop reads CASSVGGRGATDTQYF. In DNA form, the CDR3 reads TGTGCCAGCAGCGTAGGAGGAAGGGGAGCGACAGATACGCAGTATTTT.

This clone was picked up a small number of times. CDR3 in DNA: TGTGCCAGCAGTTTAACCCAGGGTGGAACTGAAGCTTTCTTT. Protein: CASSLTQGGTEAFF. The chain links TRBV28 to TRBJ1-1, with D maybe TRBD1 (5 bases). Trimming stripped 2 bases from V and 5 bases from J, with 12 bases between. The CDR3 is 14 amino acids. Per the germline V gene, CDR1 is MDHEN and CDR2 is SYDVKM.

Concerning this clone itself: A clone one base away is much larger, so this may be a read error. The J gene is TRBJ1-4, the V gene TRBV6-6; D unclear. V was shortened by 8 bases and J by 0 bases, with 4 bases between the two germline ends. The germline V gene encodes CDR1 MNHNY and CDR2 SVGAGI (reference sequence). The CDR3 is 12 amino acids. The CDR3 DNA is TGTGCCAGCGGGGCAACTAATGAAAAACTGTTTTTT. This translates into CASGATNEKLFF.

The chain couples TRBV7-9 to TRBJ1-1; D remains ambiguous. Looked up from germline, CDR1 is SEHNR and CDR2 is FQNEAQ (reference sequence). Trimming took 3 bases from V and 3 from J, leaving 11 bases between them. The CDR3 is made up of 14 amino acids. In nucleotides, the CDR3 is TGTGCCAGCAGCTTTTCAGGCACGGACACTGAAGCTTTCTTT. It yields the protein CASSFSGTDTEAFF. Filled out from reference TRBV7-9 and TRBJ1-1, the complete variable domain reads DTGVSQNPRHKITKRGQNVTFRCDPISEHNRLYWYRQTLGQGPEFLTYFQNEAQLEKSRLLSDRFSAERPKGSFSTLEIQRTEQGDSAMYLCASSFSGTDTEAFFGQGTRLTVV.

The chain has TRBV7-2 and TRBJ1-5; tentative D call: TRBD1 (6 bases). V was shortened by 5 bases and J by 5 bases, with 16 bases between the two germline ends. This CDR3 has 15 amino acids. Germline assignment: CDR1 SGHTA and CDR2 FQGNSA. The CDR3, as DNA: TGTGCCAGCAGCCCAGAAAGGGGGGTAGATCAGCCCCAGCATTTT. As protein: CASSPERGVDQPQHF. Full variable domain (missing parts from reference TRBV7-2 and TRBJ1-5): GAGVSQSPSNKVTEKGKDVELRCDPISGHTALYWYRQSLGQGLEFLIYFQGNSAPDKSGLPSDRFSAERTGGSVSTLTIQRTQQEDSAVYLCASSPERGVDQPQHFGDGTRLSIL.

The chain joins TRBV5-6 to TRBJ2-5; the match to TRBD1 covers 8 bases. This CDR3 is built from 14 residues. The ends lost 2 bases at V and 3 bases at J; junction bases unmatched: 3. Germline CDR1 SGHDT, CDR2 YYEEEE. CDR3 in amino acids: CASSLLDREETQYF. CDR3 DNA sequence: TGTGCCAGCAGCTTATTGGACAGGGAAGAGACCCAGTACTTC.

This chain joins TRBV9 and TRBJ2-3; 8 bases are shared with TRBD2. CDR1 and CDR2 (germline): SGDLS, YYNGEE. Unmatched junction bases numbered 10, after V lost 3 bases and J lost 4 bases. The CDR3 extends over 16 amino acids. CDR3 sequence: CASSASHSGIADTQYF. The DNA of the CDR3 is TGTGCCAGCAGCGCATCCCATAGCGGGATAGCAGATACGCAGTATTTT.

The CDR3, as DNA: TGTGCCAGTAGTGAACAGCATCAGCCCCAGCATTTT. Translated, it gives CASSEQHQPQHF. The chain links TRBV19 to TRBJ1-5; no reliable D call. Germline lookup yields CDR1 LNHDA and CDR2 SQIVND (reference sequence). V was cut by 5 bases and J by 5 bases, with 7 bases left in between. The CDR3 sequence is 12 residues long. Supplemented by reference TRBV19 and TRBJ1-5, the full variable domain reads DGGITQSPKYLFRKEGQNVTLSCEQNLNHDAMYWYRQDPGQGLRLIYYSQIVNDFQKGDIAEGYSVSREKKESFPLTVTSAQKNPTAFYLCASSEQHQPQHFGDGTRLSIL.

In its sample, this clone was seen once. The chain carries TRBV9 and TRBJ2-5; 9 positions match TRBD1. Germline-derived CDR1 and CDR2 are SGDLS and YYNGEE. CDR3 size: 15 residues. The trim removed 0 bases at V and 6 bases at J, leaving 6 bases unmatched. The CDR3 region is CASSVGGTGMQTQYF. The CDR3 DNA reads as TGTGCCAGCAGCGTAGGGGGGACAGGGATGCAGACCCAGTACTTC. Looking up the rest from reference TRBV9 and TRBJ2-5 gives the full variable domain: DSGVTQTPKHLITATGQRVTLRCSPRSGDLSVYWYQQSLDQGLQFLIQYYNGEERAKGNILERFSAQQFPDLHSELNLSSLELGDSALYFCASSVGGTGMQTQYFGPGTRLLVL.

This clone has just a few counts. V and J are TRBV10-1 and TRBJ1-1; TRBD1 is a possible D gene (6 bases). Germline CDR1 is WNHNN and CDR2 is SYGVQD (reference sequence). The V end was cut by 3 bases, the J end by 5 bases, with 7 bases between. This CDR3 comprises 12 residues. DNA for the CDR3: TGCGCCAGCAGTGAACAGGGTACTGAAGCTTTCTTT. It encodes CASSEQGTEAFF.

V is TRBV28 and J is TRBJ1-4; possibly TRBD1 for D (5 bases). Per germline, CDR1 MDHEN and CDR2 SYDVKM. This CDR3 contains 15 residues. The V end lost 3 bases, the J end lost 5 bases, and 13 bases lay between the germline ends. The CDR3 loop is CASSFQGDGNEKLFF. The CDR3 DNA sequence: TGTGCCAGCAGTTTTCAAGGGGACGGAAATGAAAAACTGTTTTTT.

The chain has TRBV7-9 and TRBJ2-2, with D uncertain. Trimming removed 5 bases at V and 1 base at J, with 8 bases between. CDR1 SEHNR and CDR2 FQNEAQ come from the germline V gene (reference sequence). The CDR3 is 14 amino acids. The CDR3 protein is CASSPRVNTGELFF. CDR3 nucleotides: TGTGCCAGCAGCCCCCGGGTGAACACCGGGGAGCTGTTTTTT.

This sequence joins TRBV5-4 and TRBJ1-2; D unresolved. V shed 0 bases and J shed 2 bases, with 8 bases lying between them. Germline V gene sequence: CDR1 SGHNT, CDR2 YYREEE (reference sequence). This CDR3 is 14 amino acids long. In DNA, the CDR3 is TGTGCCAGCAGCTTGGACCGACAAAACTATGGCTACACCTTC. Translated, it gives CASSLDRQNYGYTF.

This chain links TRBV11-2 with TRBJ2-2; D remains ambiguous. Germline V CDR1 and CDR2: SGHAT, FQNNGV. The length of the CDR3 is 13 residues. The ends were cut back, 7 bases at V and 6 bases at J, with 12 bases in the middle. CDR3 nucleotide sequence: TGTGCCAGCACCCTATTCGCGGCCGGGGAGCTGTTTTTT. Translating it yields CASTLFAAGELFF.

The V gene is TRBV5-1, the J gene TRBJ2-2; D is perhaps TRBD2 (6 bases). The germline V gene encodes CDR1 SGHRS and CDR2 YFSETQ. The CDR3 length is 14 residues. Deletions cut 5 bases from V and 4 bases from J, with 12 bases between. The CDR3 is CASRGSGITGELFF. The CDR3 nucleotides are TGCGCCAGCAGGGGTAGCGGAATCACCGGGGAGCTGTTTTTT.